The clone carrying this T cell receptor beta chain was counted between two and nine times. No antigen is known for it. Trimming removed 2 bases from V and 4 bases from J, with 11 bases in between. The CDR3 is made up of 13 amino acids. Germline V gene sequence: CDR1 DFQATT, CDR2 SNEGSKA (reference sequence). This sample's TCRbeta library carried unique molecular identifier barcodes. TCRdb called the PCR reads again in MiXCR, with one record for every CDR3 protein. This table holds some 200,000 distinct CDR3 sequences, approximately 8.4% found once. These data belong to a study of T-cell reconstitution after alpha-beta-depleted transplantation in children. Study-wide results and limits: By about two months after transplant, alpha-beta T cells reportedly arose from several hundred graft clones that had expanded. Newly produced T cells mostly accounted for T-cell counts and diversity one year post-transplant.

The input for sequencing was PBMCs, mostly from graft donor cells, taken 360 days after TCRalphabeta/CD19-depleted stem cell transplant. The receptor comes from a male patient aged 2-15 years who had a stem cell transplant for acute myeloid leukemia, so the T cells may come from the graft donor. The chain is built from TRBV20-1 and TRBJ1-2; TRBD1 is a possible D gene (6 bases). The DNA of the CDR3 is TGCAGTGCTAGACCGGGACAACTCTATGGCTACACCTTC. Protein sequence: CSARPGQLYGYTF.